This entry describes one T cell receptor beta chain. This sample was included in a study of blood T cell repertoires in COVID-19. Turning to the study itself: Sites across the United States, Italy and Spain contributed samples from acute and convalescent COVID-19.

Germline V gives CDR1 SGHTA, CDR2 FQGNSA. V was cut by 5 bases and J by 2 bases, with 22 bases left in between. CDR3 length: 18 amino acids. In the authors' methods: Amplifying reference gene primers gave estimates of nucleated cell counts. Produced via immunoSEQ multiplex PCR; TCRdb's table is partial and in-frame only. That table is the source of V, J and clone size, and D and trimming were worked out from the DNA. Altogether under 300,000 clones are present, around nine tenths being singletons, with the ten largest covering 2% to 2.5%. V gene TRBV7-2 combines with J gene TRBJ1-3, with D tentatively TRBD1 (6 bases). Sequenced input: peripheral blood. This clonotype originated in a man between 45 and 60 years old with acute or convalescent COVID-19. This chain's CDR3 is CASSPGMTGRLTGNTIYF. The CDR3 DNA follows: TGTGCCAGCAGCCCCGGGATGACAGGACGGCTGACTGGAAACACCATATATTTT.